These 30 T cell receptor beta chains share one sample of origin, sequenced in a study of blood T cell repertoires in COVID-19 (dated by TCRdb to the early 2020s). Library preparation used the immunoSEQ multiplex PCR assay. TCRdb stores this immuneACCESS table with in-frame sequences only. Part of the clones is absent; in the studies checked, under half of the shortfall reflects unresolved V genes, and no reason is known for the rest. The sample includes around 300,000 clones, with about four fifths observed a single time. The ten top clones hold 7.5% to 10% of the sample. Material: peripheral blood. The receptors stem from a woman aged 50 to 65 who had recovered from COVID-19.

The chain employs TRBV7-2 and TRBJ2-1; possible D gene TRBD2, 5 bases. Trimming removed 0 bases at V and 4 bases at J, with 13 bases between. CDR3 size: 16 residues. Looked up from germline, CDR1 is SGHTA and CDR2 is FQGNSA. The CDR3 DNA sequence: TGTGCCAGCAGCTTAGCGCCTTGGAGAGGGTACAATGAGCAGTTCTTC. Translating it yields CASSLAPWRGYNEQFF.

The rearrangement links TRBV19 to TRBJ2-1, with a possible D match to TRBD2 (5 bases). The CDR3 length is 14 residues. Trimming removed 7 bases from V and 2 bases from J, with 12 bases in between. The germline V gene encodes CDR1 LNHDA and CDR2 SQIVND (reference sequence). The DNA of the CDR3 is TGTGCCAGTATGGGGTCGGGAACCTACAATGAGCAGTTCTTC. This sequence encodes CASMGSGTYNEQFF.

In its sample, this clone was seen a few times. The chain uses TRBV19 and TRBJ1-1; D remains unclear. Trimming cost V 1 base and J 6 bases, with 9 bases left between them. Germline CDR1 is LNHDA and CDR2 is SQIVND (reference sequence). The CDR3 is made up of 13 amino acids. The CDR3 bases are TGTGCCAGTAGTATAGGTGGCATATCTGAAGCTTTCTTT. It codes for CASSIGGISEAFF. The full variable domain, with the rest looked up from reference TRBV19 and TRBJ1-1, is DGGITQSPKYLFRKEGQNVTLSCEQNLNHDAMYWYRQDPGQGLRLIYYSQIVNDFQKGDIAEGYSVSREKKESFPLTVTSAQKNPTAFYLCASSIGGISEAFFGQGTRLTVV.

V gene TRBV7-9 combines with J gene TRBJ2-7; D is perhaps TRBD1 (6 bases). Trimming cost V 6 bases and J 9 bases, with 18 bases left between them. The germline V gene encodes CDR1 SEHNR and CDR2 FQNEAQ (reference sequence). This CDR3 region has 13 residues. CDR3 nucleotide sequence: TGTGCCAGCAGTTTACAGGGTCAATCGGTGCAGTACTTC. This gives the protein CASSLQGQSVQYF. The full variable domain, completed using reference TRBV7-9 and TRBJ2-7, is DTGVSQNPRHKITKRGQNVTFRCDPISEHNRLYWYRQTLGQGPEFLTYFQNEAQLEKSRLLSDRFSAERPKGSFSTLEIQRTEQGDSAMYLCASSLQGQSVQYFGPGTRLTVT.

The chain links TRBV3-1 (or the pseudogene TRBV3-2) to TRBJ2-5; 9 bases map to TRBD2. The V and J ends lost 0 bases and 2 bases, in that order; junction bases with no gene match: 4. CDR3 length: 16 amino acids. Germline lookup yields CDR1 LGHDT and CDR2 YNNKEL (reference sequence). CDR3 sequence reads: CASSQEGLAWQETQYF. The CDR3 bases are TGTGCCAGCAGCCAAGAAGGACTAGCGTGGCAAGAGACCCAGTACTTC.

This chain joins TRBV15 and TRBJ2-2, with 8 bases that match TRBD1. Germline CDR1 reads LNHNV; CDR2 reads YYDKDF (reference sequence). The V gene end was trimmed by 3 bases and the J gene end by 6 bases; junction bases not matched to a gene: 6. This CDR3 has 15 amino acids. CDR3 sequence reads: CATSSRTGIAGELFF. DNA for the CDR3: TGTGCCACCAGCAGCCGGACAGGGATTGCCGGGGAGCTGTTTTTT.

With respect to this clone: Different DNA sequences within this sample yield the same CDR3. This chain joins TRBV10-3 and TRBJ1-2; D uncertain. CDR1 and CDR2 (germline): ENHRY, SYGVKD. The V gene lost 3 bases and the J gene lost 1 base, with 3 bases spanning the gap. The CDR3 length is 12 residues. CDR3 DNA: TGTGCCATCAGTGACAGTAACTATGGCTACACCTTC. This translates into CAISDSNYGYTF.

V and J are TRBV18 and TRBJ1-2; D perhaps matches TRBD1 (5 bases). Trimming took 2 bases from V and 7 from J, leaving 11 bases between them. Germline loops: CDR1 KGHSH, CDR2 LQKENI. The CDR3 is 13 amino acids. CDR3 coding DNA: TGTGCCAGCTCACCAAGAAGCGGGGGTGGCTACACCTTC. The encoded protein is CASSPRSGGGYTF.

The rearrangement uses TRBV6-2 or TRBV6-3 and TRBJ1-5; TRBD1 is a possible D gene (6 bases). Germline V gene data show CDR1 as MNHEY and CDR2 as SVGEGT. The CDR3 is 16 residues long. The ends were cut back, 2 bases at V and 6 bases at J, with 17 bases in the middle. The CDR3 spells CASSYAPRGRVQPQHF. The CDR3 DNA is TGTGCCAGCAGTTACGCACCCAGGGGCCGGGTTCAGCCCCAGCATTTT.

The chain joins TRBV27 to TRBJ2-7; 10 nucleotides line up with TRBD1. Trimming removed 8 bases from V and 7 bases from J; junction bases left unmatched: 17. Germline V gene lookup returns CDR1 MNHEY and CDR2 SMNVEV (reference sequence). This CDR3 comprises 16 residues. CDR3 coding DNA: TGTGCCAGCGCCCAAAGGACAGGGGGAGGTTCGGGGGAGCAGTACTTC. It yields the protein CASAQRTGGGSGEQYF.

Comments on this clone: Other DNA variants within this sample encode the same CDR3. The chain employs TRBV18 and TRBJ2-7; 8 positions agree with TRBD1. CDR3 size: 13 residues. V lost 3 bases and J lost 2; bases outside the gene matches: 0. Germline-derived CDR1 and CDR2 are KGHSH and LQKENI. DNA for the CDR3: TGTGCCAGCTCACCGACAGGGGCCTACGAGCAGTACTTC. Protein product: CASSPTGAYEQYF.

The chain couples TRBV29-1 to TRBJ2-5; no firm D call. The CDR3 is 12 residues long. Trimming left V 2 bases short and J 0 bases short, with 4 bases between. Germline CDR1 is SQVTM and CDR2 is ANQGSEA. CDR3 DNA: TGCAGCGTTGAACGGTACCAAGAGACCCAGTACTTC. This codes for CSVERYQETQYF. The full variable domain, completed using reference TRBV29-1 and TRBJ2-5, is SAVISQKPSRDICQRGTSLTIQCQVDSQVTMMFWYRQQPGQSLTLIATANQGSEATYESGFVIDKFPISRPNLTFSTLTVSNMSPEDSSIYLCSVERYQETQYFGPGTRLLVL.

This chain joins TRBV5-6 and TRBJ2-7; 7 positions match TRBD1. V was pared by 4 bases and J by 1 base, with 20 bases of the junction left unmatched. The CDR3 consists of 19 residues. Germline loops: CDR1 SGHDT, CDR2 YYEEEE. The chain's CDR3 is CASSRPSGQNLAGSYEQYF. CDR3 DNA: TGTGCCAGCAGCCGCCCTTCGGGACAGAACTTGGCTGGGTCCTACGAGCAGTACTTC.

The count of this clone is one. This chain connects TRBV5-1 to TRBJ1-1; 7 bases fit TRBD1. V lost 5 bases and J lost 1; bases outside the gene matches: 5. Germline loops: CDR1 SGHRS, CDR2 YFSETQ. The CDR3 length is 14 residues. The CDR3 coding sequence is TGCGCCAGCAGGCCGGGACAGACGAACACTGAAGCTTTCTTT. This gives the protein CASRPGQTNTEAFF.

The V gene is TRBV4-3, the J gene TRBJ1-4, with 9 nucleotides matching TRBD1. Trimming cost V 0 bases and J 4 bases; bases outside gene matches: 9. CDR3 size: 18 residues. The germline CDR1 and CDR2 sequences are LGHNA and YSLEER. CDR3 DNA: TGCGCCAGCAGCCAAGACCCTAGGACAGGGGAGGGTAATGAAAAACTGTTTTTT. Its protein is CASSQDPRTGEGNEKLFF.

The chain is built from TRBV7-2 and TRBJ2-3, with a possible D match to TRBD2 (6 bases). The germline V and J ends were trimmed by 4 bases and 5 bases, with 13 bases remaining between them. This CDR3 is built from 14 residues. Germline lookup yields CDR1 SGHTA and CDR2 FQGNSA. As DNA, the CDR3 is TGTGCCAGCAGCTGGGGCGGGGCGAAAGATACGCAGTATTTT. Translation gives CASSWGGAKDTQYF.

The chain is built from TRBV7-2 and TRBJ1-2; D remains ambiguous. V shed 1 base and J shed 2 bases, with 5 bases lying between them. Germline CDR1 is SGHTA and CDR2 is FQGNSA. The CDR3 contains 13 residues. The CDR3 DNA sequence: TGTGCCAGCAGCTTAGTTCAGAACTATGGCTACACCTTC. It yields the protein CASSLVQNYGYTF.

The chain combines TRBV5-1 with TRBJ1-5; TRBD1 is a possible D gene (5 bases). The germline V gene encodes CDR1 SGHRS and CDR2 YFSETQ. The CDR3 has 15 amino acids. Deletions cut 4 bases from V and 5 bases from J, with 16 bases between. CDR3 amino acids: CASSKSGGSDQPQHF. In DNA, the CDR3 is TGCGCCAGCAGCAAATCCGGGGGGTCTGATCAGCCCCAGCATTTT. Looking up the rest from reference TRBV5-1 and TRBJ1-5 gives the full variable domain: KAGVTQTPRYLIKTRGQQVTLSCSPISGHRSVSWYQQTPGQGLQFLFEYFSETQRNKGNFPGRFSGRQFSNSRSEMNVSTLELGDSALYLCASSKSGGSDQPQHFGDGTRLSIL.

The V gene is TRBV9, the J gene TRBJ1-4; 9 bases are a match to TRBD1. Germline V gene lookup returns CDR1 SGDLS and CDR2 YYNGEE. CDR3 length: 17 residues. V shed 1 base, J shed 5 bases, and the junction held 9 bases outside the gene matches. The DNA for the CDR3 is TGTGCCAGCAGCGTAACCCCGGGACAGGGCCGAAATGAAAAACTGTTTTTT. Protein product: CASSVTPGQGRNEKLFF.

The chain combines TRBV4-3 with TRBJ1-2; 8 nucleotides align to TRBD1. Germline values: CDR1 LGHNA, CDR2 YSLEER. The CDR3 has 16 residues. The V segment lost 4 bases and the J segment 4 bases; nucleotides outside the gene matches: 11. The CDR3 sequence is CASSPSGGQATYGYTF. In nucleotides, the CDR3 is TGCGCCAGCAGCCCCTCCGGGGGACAGGCTACCTATGGCTACACCTTC.

The chain uses TRBV25-1 and TRBJ2-3; 13 nucleotides line up with TRBD2. Germline V gives CDR1 MGHDK, CDR2 SYGVNS. The CDR3 contains 15 residues. V gave up 3 bases and J gave up 6 bases; unmatched junction bases: 3. CDR3 in amino acids: CASSDPGLAGDTQYF. CDR3 bases: TGTGCCAGCAGTGACCCGGGACTAGCGGGGGATACGCAGTATTTT.

J is TRBJ2-7 and V is TRBV30; tentative D call: TRBD1 (6 bases). The length of the CDR3 is 13 residues. Between the trimmed V and J ends, which lost 3 bases and 5 bases, there was a span of 14 bases. Germline lookup yields CDR1 GTSNPN and CDR2 SVGIG (reference sequence). The CDR3 loop reads CAWRTYRVHEQYF. The CDR3 region has the DNA TGTGCCTGGAGGACCTACAGGGTCCACGAGCAGTACTTC.

V gene TRBV18 combines with J gene TRBJ2-5, with D perhaps TRBD2 (5 bases). The V gene lost 3 bases and the J gene lost 0 bases, with 11 bases spanning the gap. The CDR3 has 15 amino acids. The germline V gene encodes CDR1 KGHSH and CDR2 LQKENI. The CDR3 here is CASSPLNGNQETQYF. The CDR3 DNA sequence: TGTGCCAGCTCACCTCTCAACGGGAACCAAGAGACCCAGTACTTC.

V and J are TRBV7-2 and TRBJ2-2, with 13 bases fitting TRBD2. V shed 8 bases and J 4 bases; nucleotides not matched to a gene: 4. The CDR3 consists of 15 residues. Per germline, CDR1 SGHTA and CDR2 FQGNSA. CDR3 in amino acids: CASRGLAGRTGELFF. The CDR3 region has the DNA TGTGCCAGCCGGGGACTAGCGGGACGCACCGGGGAGCTGTTTTTT.

The rearrangement links TRBV7-8 to TRBJ2-7; no clear D gene. V lost 3 bases and J lost 0, with 3 bases in between. Germline assignment: CDR1 SGHVS and CDR2 FQNEAQ. The CDR3 runs to 12 residues. CDR3 nucleotide sequence: TGTGCCAGCAGCTTCTTCTCCTACGAGCAGTACTTC. It specifies CASSFFSYEQYF. Drawing the rest from reference TRBV7-8 and TRBJ2-7, the complete variable domain is GAGVSQSPRYKVAKRGQDVALRCDPISGHVSLFWYQQALGQGPEFLTYFQNEAQLDKSGLPSDRFFAERPEGSVSTLKIQRTQQEDSAVYLCASSFFSYEQYFGPGTRLTVT.

This clone was counted a single time. The chain couples TRBV29-1 to TRBJ2-1, with a possible D match to TRBD2 (7 bases). This CDR3 contains 15 residues. Germline CDR1 and CDR2: SQVTM and ANQGSEA. The CDR3 bases are TGCAGTTATAACGGGGGGCCGAACACCTACAATGAGCAGTTCTTC. Translated, it gives CSYNGGPNTYNEQFF.

This clone was counted ten times or more. This chain uses TRBV6-2 or TRBV6-3 with TRBJ1-6; maybe TRBD1 (5 bases). CDR3 length: 16 residues. Germline-derived CDR1 and CDR2 are MNHEY and SVGEGT. Trimming took off 5 bases at V and 7 bases at J, with 18 bases between the two ends. The CDR3 loop reads CASSIPSGQMNSPLHF. CDR3 bases: TGTGCCAGCAGTATTCCTTCAGGACAAATGAATTCACCCCTCCACTTT.

This clone was detected only once. This chain joins TRBV24-1 and TRBJ2-1; possible D gene TRBD2, 5 bases. Trimming shortened V by 5 bases and J by 11 bases, and 21 bases separated the two germline ends. Looked up from germline, CDR1 is KGHDR and CDR2 is SFDVKD. The CDR3 has 15 amino acids. The CDR3 is CATSGPPYPSRQQFF. The CDR3 nucleotides are TGTGCCACCAGTGGCCCCCCCTACCCTAGCCGACAGCAGTTCTTC.

The chain joins TRBV11-2 to TRBJ2-2; D is unresolved. Trimming stripped 5 bases from V and 1 base from J, with 11 bases between. The germline gives CDR1 SGHAT, CDR2 FQNNGV. The CDR3 length is 15 residues. The CDR3 nucleotides read TGTGCCAGCAGCCCCAGTGCAGGGAACACCGGGGAGCTGTTTTTT. It yields the protein CASSPSAGNTGELFF.

The V and J genes are TRBV18 and TRBJ1-6; TRBD1 might be the D (6 bases). This CDR3 region has 19 residues. Germline V gene data show CDR1 as KGHSH and CDR2 as LQKENI. V lost 1 base and J lost 4, with 20 bases in between. CDR3 loop: CASSPRVSGGPRYNSPLHF. As DNA, the CDR3 is TGTGCCAGCTCACCACGTGTTTCGGGGGGGCCCCGGTATAATTCACCCCTCCACTTT.